One sample yielded the 9 T cell receptor beta chains listed below, sequenced in a study of cytomegalovirus exposure and HLA in healthy donors. Repertoires were generated with immunoSEQ multiplex PCR, while TCRdb's copy carries only in-frame clones and drops some. Seen here are fewer than 70,000 clones, about 93% observed once, and the top ten hold more than 2.5%. The source material was PBMCs. The receptor set was obtained from a young man in good health and CMV-seronegative.

The chain combines TRBV19 with TRBJ2-2; 11 bases map to TRBD2. V shed 1 base and J 1 base; nucleotides not matched to a gene: 5. Germline CDR1 reads LNHDA; CDR2 reads SQIVND (reference sequence). The CDR3 totals 18 residues. In DNA form, the CDR3 reads TGTGCCAGTAGTATAGTATTGCTAGCGGGGGGGAACACCGGGGAGCTGTTTTTT. It is translated as CASSIVLLAGGNTGELFF.

The V and J genes are TRBV27 and TRBJ2-2, with 7 bases that match TRBD2. V dropped 1 base and J dropped 5; count of bases not matched to a gene: 7. Germline V gene sequence: CDR1 MNHEY, CDR2 SMNVEV (reference sequence). The CDR3 spans 16 residues. The CDR3 region is CASSLFGLEGTGELFF. DNA for the CDR3: TGTGCCAGCAGTTTATTCGGACTAGAGGGTACCGGGGAGCTGTTTTTT.

The chain has TRBV19 and TRBJ2-1, with D perhaps TRBD1 (6 bases). The CDR3 is 15 amino acids. Germline loops: CDR1 LNHDA, CDR2 SQIVND (reference sequence). Trimming removed 10 bases from V and 1 base from J, with 17 bases in between. The CDR3 DNA follows: TGTGCCACCTACCCCACAGGGTTATCCTACAATGAGCAGTTCTTC. Translated, it gives CATYPTGLSYNEQFF. Full variable domain (rest looked up from reference TRBV19 and TRBJ2-1): DGGITQSPKYLFRKEGQNVTLSCEQNLNHDAMYWYRQDPGQGLRLIYYSQIVNDFQKGDIAEGYSVSREKKESFPLTVTSAQKNPTAFYLCATYPTGLSYNEQFFGPGTRLTVL.

The V and J genes are TRBV7-2 and TRBJ1-2; D is perhaps TRBD1 (6 bases). The CDR3 spans 15 residues. Deletions cut 5 bases from V and 1 base from J, with 14 bases between. CDR1 is SGHTA, CDR2 FQGNSA, per germline. CDR3 sequence reads: CASSPYRVGNYGYTF. Written as DNA, the CDR3 is TGTGCCAGCAGCCCCTACAGGGTGGGTAACTATGGCTACACCTTC.

This chain connects TRBV5-1 to TRBJ2-2; 7 positions agree with TRBD1. This CDR3 comprises 15 residues. The germline V gene encodes CDR1 SGHRS and CDR2 YFSETQ. Trimming at V came to 1 base and at J to 5 bases, leaving 5 bases not matched to a gene. The CDR3: CASSLTGTVTGELFF. The CDR3 nucleotides are TGCGCCAGCAGCTTGACCGGGACAGTGACCGGGGAGCTGTTTTTT.

The J gene is TRBJ2-7, the V gene TRBV6-5; 11 nucleotides agree with TRBD2. The length of the CDR3 is 14 residues. With V trimmed by 6 bases and J by 6 bases, 7 bases remained unmatched. Germline V gene lookup returns CDR1 MNHEY and CDR2 SVGAGI. The CDR3 DNA reads as TGTGCCAGCAGGCTACTAGCGGGAGAGGTCGAGCAGTACTTC. This encodes CASRLLAGEVEQYF.

The rearrangement uses TRBV10-3 and TRBJ2-3; 15 bases line up with TRBD2. Germline V gene sequence: CDR1 ENHRY, CDR2 SYGVKD. V lost 6 bases and J lost 2; bases outside the gene matches: 9. This CDR3 is built from 18 residues. CDR3 sequence reads: CAIRPGLAGGSNTDTQYF. The CDR3 DNA reads as TGTGCCATCAGACCAGGACTAGCGGGAGGGTCGAACACAGATACGCAGTATTTT.

Remarks on this clone: This sample also contains other DNA sequences that code for the same CDR3. The V gene is TRBV28, the J gene TRBJ2-1; 8 bases are a match to TRBD2. From germline, CDR1 is MDHEN and CDR2 SYDVKM. V dropped 5 bases and J dropped 4; count of bases not matched to a gene: 7. The CDR3 has 15 residues. CDR3 residues: CASSVAGTGYNEQFF. The CDR3 DNA reads as TGTGCCAGCAGTGTAGCGGGAACCGGGTACAATGAGCAGTTCTTC.

V usage is TRBV6-1 and J usage is TRBJ2-5, with a weak D call TRBD2 (5 bases). The V gene's germline CDR1 is MNHNS and CDR2 SASEGT. V shed 0 bases and J shed 5 bases, with 10 bases lying between them. The CDR3 length is 14 residues. This CDR3 is CASSEASGFETQYF. Here the CDR3 DNA reads TGTGCCAGCAGTGAAGCGTCGGGGTTTGAGACCCAGTACTTC.